The 10 T cell receptor beta chains below were found in one sample sequenced in a study of T cell changes during pregnancy in multiple sclerosis. Using immunoSEQ multiplex PCR, the repertoire was profiled, and TCRdb retains in-frame clones only, with some absent. The sample contains roughly 120,000 clones, 80% to 95% of which appear only once. Specimen: peripheral blood, collected before pregnancy. These receptors came from a female donor with multiple sclerosis, enrolled in a pregnancy study.

The chain carries TRBV6-5 and TRBJ1-3; D might be TRBD1 (5 bases). Trimming shortened V by 7 bases and J by 2 bases, and 12 bases separated the two germline ends. The CDR3 runs 14 residues. Germline assignment: CDR1 MNHEY and CDR2 SVGAGI. In DNA form, the CDR3 reads TGTGCCAGCACCCTGGGGCCGCCTGGAAACACCATATATTTT. It codes for CASTLGPPGNTIYF.

This chain uses TRBV9 with TRBJ1-1; TRBD1 matches 9 bases. There are 15 residues in the CDR3. Germline CDR1 SGDLS, CDR2 YYNGEE. The junction had 5 bases not matched to a gene; V was cut back by 0 bases and J by 5 bases. This CDR3 is CASSVVGQGSTEAFF. CDR3 DNA: TGTGCCAGCAGCGTAGTGGGACAGGGCAGTACTGAAGCTTTCTTT.

The J gene is TRBJ1-1, the V gene TRBV19; 8 bases line up with TRBD1. Germline V gives CDR1 LNHDA, CDR2 SQIVND (reference sequence). The CDR3 is 14 amino acids. V was clipped by 5 bases and J by 5 bases; unmatched bases: 7. In DNA, the CDR3 is TGTGCCAGTAGTTCGAAACAGGGGGGGACTGAAGCTTTCTTT. Its protein is CASSSKQGGTEAFF. Complete variable domain (other parts from reference TRBV19 and TRBJ1-1): DGGITQSPKYLFRKEGQNVTLSCEQNLNHDAMYWYRQDPGQGLRLIYYSQIVNDFQKGDIAEGYSVSREKKESFPLTVTSAQKNPTAFYLCASSSKQGGTEAFFGQGTRLTVV.

This clone has just a few counts. The chain recombines TRBV30 with TRBJ1-1; TRBD1 is a possible D gene (5 bases). The V end was cut by 0 bases, the J end by 6 bases, with 8 bases between. This CDR3 is 12 amino acids long. Germline CDR1 and CDR2: GTSNPN and SVGIG (reference sequence). Written as DNA, the CDR3 is TGTGCCTGGAGTGTCGGGGGAGCTGAAGCTTTCTTT. Its protein is CAWSVGGAEAFF.

This sequence joins TRBV27 and TRBJ1-1, with unresolved D. The CDR3 runs 14 residues. V lost 6 bases to trimming and J lost 5 bases, with 16 bases between them. CDR1 is MNHEY, CDR2 SMNVEV, per germline (reference sequence). CDR3 sequence: CASSPHRLRTEAFF. CDR3 nucleotides: TGTGCCAGCAGCCCACACCGCCTGCGGACTGAAGCTTTCTTT.

Only one count was recorded for this clone. The CDR3 DNA reads as TGTGCCAGCAGCTTGGGCAGAGAAAGAGGTGAAGCTTTCTTT. Its translation is CASSLGRERGEAFF. The chain employs TRBV5-6 and TRBJ1-1; D is uncertain. Germline values: CDR1 SGHDT, CDR2 YYEEEE. V shed 0 bases and J shed 7 bases, with 13 bases lying between them. The CDR3 consists of 14 residues.

V and J are TRBV19 and TRBJ1-2; a weak D match, TRBD1 (6 bases). The CDR3 contains 15 residues. Germline V gives CDR1 LNHDA, CDR2 SQIVND (reference sequence). V shed 4 bases and J shed 2 bases, with 14 bases lying between them. The CDR3, as DNA: TGTGCCAGTAGTACTAAGCGACAGGAGAACTATGGCTACACCTTC. Protein: CASSTKRQENYGYTF. The whole variable domain, filled in from reference TRBV19 and TRBJ1-2, reads DGGITQSPKYLFRKEGQNVTLSCEQNLNHDAMYWYRQDPGQGLRLIYYSQIVNDFQKGDIAEGYSVSREKKESFPLTVTSAQKNPTAFYLCASSTKRQENYGYTFGSGTRLTVV.

The CDR3 region has the DNA TGTGCCAGCAGTCAAGGCACTGGACAGGGAGGTACTGAAGCTTTCTTT. Protein product: CASSQGTGQGGTEAFF. The chain employs TRBV6-1 and TRBJ1-1, with 8 bases aligning to TRBD1. The CDR3 covers 16 residues. The germline V gene has CDR1 MNHNS and CDR2 SASEGT. With V trimmed by 5 bases and J by 5 bases, 13 bases remained unmatched.

In this sample, this clone turned up a few times. The CDR3 protein is CASSVLVDTQYF. CDR3 DNA: TGTGCCAGCAGTGTACTAGTAGATACGCAGTATTTT. V is TRBV25-1 and J is TRBJ2-3, with D possibly TRBD2 on 5 matching bases. Germline loops: CDR1 MGHDK, CDR2 SYGVNS. V was clipped by 4 bases and J by 5 bases, with 7 bases between them. This CDR3 region has 12 residues.

The J gene is TRBJ2-3, the V gene TRBV2; 8 nucleotides align to TRBD1. The CDR3 is 15 residues long. CDR1 SNHLY and CDR2 FYNNEI come from the germline V gene. V lost 7 bases and J lost 6; bases outside the gene matches: 12. Here the CDR3 reads CASNSRQGARDTQYF. The CDR3 nucleotides are TGTGCCAGCAACTCCCGCCAGGGGGCGAGGGATACGCAGTATTTT.